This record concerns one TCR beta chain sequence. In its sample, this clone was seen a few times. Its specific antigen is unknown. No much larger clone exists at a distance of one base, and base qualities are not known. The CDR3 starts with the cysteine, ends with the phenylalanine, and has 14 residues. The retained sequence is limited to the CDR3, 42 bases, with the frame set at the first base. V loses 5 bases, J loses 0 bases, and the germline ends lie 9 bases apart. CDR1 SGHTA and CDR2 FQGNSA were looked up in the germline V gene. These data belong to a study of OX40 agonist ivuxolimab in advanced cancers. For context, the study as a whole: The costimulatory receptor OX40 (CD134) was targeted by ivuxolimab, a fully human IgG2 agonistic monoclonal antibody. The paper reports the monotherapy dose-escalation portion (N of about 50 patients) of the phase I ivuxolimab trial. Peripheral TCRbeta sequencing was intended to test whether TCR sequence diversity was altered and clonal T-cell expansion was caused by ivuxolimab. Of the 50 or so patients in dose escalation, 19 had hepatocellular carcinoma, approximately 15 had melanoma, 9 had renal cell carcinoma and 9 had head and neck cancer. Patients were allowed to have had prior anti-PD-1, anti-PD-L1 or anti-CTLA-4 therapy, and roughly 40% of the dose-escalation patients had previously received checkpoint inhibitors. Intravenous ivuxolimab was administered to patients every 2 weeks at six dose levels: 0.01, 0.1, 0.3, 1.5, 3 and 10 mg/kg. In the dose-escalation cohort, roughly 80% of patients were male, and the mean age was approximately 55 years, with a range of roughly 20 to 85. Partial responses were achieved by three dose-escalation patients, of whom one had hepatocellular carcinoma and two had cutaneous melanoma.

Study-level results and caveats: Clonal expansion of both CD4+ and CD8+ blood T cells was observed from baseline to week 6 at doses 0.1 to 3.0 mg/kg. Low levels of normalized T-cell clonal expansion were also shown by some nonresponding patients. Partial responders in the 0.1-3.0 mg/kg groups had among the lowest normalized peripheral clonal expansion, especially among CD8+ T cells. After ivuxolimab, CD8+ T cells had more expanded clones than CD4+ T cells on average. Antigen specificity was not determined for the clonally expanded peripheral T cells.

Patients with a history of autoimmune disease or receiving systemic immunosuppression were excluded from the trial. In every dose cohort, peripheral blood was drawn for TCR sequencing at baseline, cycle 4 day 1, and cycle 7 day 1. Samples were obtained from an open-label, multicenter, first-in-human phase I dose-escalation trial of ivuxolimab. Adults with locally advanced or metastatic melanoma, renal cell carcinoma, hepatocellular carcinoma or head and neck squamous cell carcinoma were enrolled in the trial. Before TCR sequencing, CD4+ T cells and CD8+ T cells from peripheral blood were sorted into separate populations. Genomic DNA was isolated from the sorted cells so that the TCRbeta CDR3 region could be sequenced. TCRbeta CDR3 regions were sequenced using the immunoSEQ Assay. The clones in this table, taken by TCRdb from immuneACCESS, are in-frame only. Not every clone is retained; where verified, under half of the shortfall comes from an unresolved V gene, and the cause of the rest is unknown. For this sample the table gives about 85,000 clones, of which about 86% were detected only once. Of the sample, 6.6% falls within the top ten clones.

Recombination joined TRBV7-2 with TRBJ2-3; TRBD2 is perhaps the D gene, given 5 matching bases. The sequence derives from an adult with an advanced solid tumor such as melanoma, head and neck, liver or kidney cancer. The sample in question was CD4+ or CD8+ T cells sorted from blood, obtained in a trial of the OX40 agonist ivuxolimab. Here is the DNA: TGTGCCAGCAGCCCTCTAGCTAGCACAGATACGCAGTATTTT. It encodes CASSPLASTDTQYF. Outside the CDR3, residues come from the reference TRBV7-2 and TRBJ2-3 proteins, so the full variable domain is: GAGVSQSPSNKVTEKGKDVELRCDPISGHTALYWYRQSLGQGLEFLIYFQGNSAPDKSGLPSDRFSAERTGGSVSTLTIQRTQQEDSAVYLCASSPLASTDTQYFGPGTRLTVL.